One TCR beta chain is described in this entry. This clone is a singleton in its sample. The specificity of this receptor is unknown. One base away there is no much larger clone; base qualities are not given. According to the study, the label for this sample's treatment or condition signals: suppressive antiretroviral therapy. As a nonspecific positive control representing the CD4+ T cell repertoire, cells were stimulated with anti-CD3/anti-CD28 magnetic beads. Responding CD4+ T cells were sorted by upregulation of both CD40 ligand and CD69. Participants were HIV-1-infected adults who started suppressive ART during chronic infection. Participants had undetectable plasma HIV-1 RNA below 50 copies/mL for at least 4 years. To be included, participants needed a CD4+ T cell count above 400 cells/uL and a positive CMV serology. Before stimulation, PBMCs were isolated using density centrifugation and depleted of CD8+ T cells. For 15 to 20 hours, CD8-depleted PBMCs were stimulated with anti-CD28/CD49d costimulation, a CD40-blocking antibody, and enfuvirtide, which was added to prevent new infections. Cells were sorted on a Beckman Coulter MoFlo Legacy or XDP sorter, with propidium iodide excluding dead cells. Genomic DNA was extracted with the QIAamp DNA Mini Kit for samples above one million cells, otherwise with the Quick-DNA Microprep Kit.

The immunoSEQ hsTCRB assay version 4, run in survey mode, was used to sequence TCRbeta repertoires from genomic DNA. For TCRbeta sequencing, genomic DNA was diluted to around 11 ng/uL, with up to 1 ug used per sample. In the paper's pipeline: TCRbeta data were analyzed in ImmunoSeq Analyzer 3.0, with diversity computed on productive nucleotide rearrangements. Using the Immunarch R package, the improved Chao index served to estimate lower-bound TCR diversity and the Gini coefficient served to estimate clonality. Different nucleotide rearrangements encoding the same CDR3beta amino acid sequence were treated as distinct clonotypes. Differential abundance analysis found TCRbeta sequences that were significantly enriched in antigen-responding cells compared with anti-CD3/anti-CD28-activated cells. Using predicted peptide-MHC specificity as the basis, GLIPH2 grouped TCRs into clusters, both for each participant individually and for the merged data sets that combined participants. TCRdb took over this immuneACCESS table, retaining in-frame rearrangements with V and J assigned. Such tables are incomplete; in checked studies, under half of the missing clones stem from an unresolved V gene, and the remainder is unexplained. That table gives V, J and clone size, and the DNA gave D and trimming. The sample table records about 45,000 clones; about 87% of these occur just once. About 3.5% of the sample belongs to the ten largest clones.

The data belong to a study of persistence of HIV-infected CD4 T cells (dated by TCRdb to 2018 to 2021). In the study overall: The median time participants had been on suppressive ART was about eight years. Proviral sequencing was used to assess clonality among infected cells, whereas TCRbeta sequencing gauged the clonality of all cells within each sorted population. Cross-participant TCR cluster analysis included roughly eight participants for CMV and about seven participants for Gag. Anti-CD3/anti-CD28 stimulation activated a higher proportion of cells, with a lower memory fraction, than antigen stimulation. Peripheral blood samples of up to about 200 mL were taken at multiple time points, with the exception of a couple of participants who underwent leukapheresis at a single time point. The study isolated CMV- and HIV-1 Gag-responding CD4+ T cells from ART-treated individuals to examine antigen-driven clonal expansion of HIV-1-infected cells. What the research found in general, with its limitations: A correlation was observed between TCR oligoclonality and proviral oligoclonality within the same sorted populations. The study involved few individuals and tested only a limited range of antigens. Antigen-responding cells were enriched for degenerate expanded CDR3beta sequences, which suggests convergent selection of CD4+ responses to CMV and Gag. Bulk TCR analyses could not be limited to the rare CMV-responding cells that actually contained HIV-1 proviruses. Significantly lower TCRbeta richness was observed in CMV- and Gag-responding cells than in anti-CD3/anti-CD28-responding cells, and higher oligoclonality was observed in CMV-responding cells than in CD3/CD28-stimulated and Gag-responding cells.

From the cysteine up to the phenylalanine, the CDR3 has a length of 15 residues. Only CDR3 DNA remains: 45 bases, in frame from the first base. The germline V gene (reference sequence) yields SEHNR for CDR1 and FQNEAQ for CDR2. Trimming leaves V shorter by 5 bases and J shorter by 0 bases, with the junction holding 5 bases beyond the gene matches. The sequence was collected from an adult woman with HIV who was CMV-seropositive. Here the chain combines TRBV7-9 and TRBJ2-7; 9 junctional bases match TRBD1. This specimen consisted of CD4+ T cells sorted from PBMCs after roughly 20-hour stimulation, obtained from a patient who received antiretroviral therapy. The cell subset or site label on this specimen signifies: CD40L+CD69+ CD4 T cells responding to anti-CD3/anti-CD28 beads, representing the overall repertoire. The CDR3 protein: CASSRGQGISYEQYF. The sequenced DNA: TGTGCCAGCAGCCGGGGACAGGGTATCTCCTACGAGCAGTACTTC.